A single sample is the source of the 30 T cell receptor beta chains below, sequenced in a study of T cell repertoires in cytomegalovirus infection. The antigens for these receptors are not known. One entry per CDR3 protein results from TCRdb running MiXCR on the reads. The table has 160,000 or so distinct CDR3 sequences, approximately 21% seen once. The sequencing here drew on CD8+ T cells from cultured PBMCs, taken from culture after CMV antigen stimulation. These receptors all stem from a human donor in good health (CMV status not recorded). Some clones in this sample may be carry-over from other donors' samples.

The chain combines TRBV7-2 with TRBJ2-1; a possible D gene is TRBD2 (6 bases). CDR1 and CDR2 (germline): SGHTA, FQGNSA. Between the trimmed V and J ends, which lost 2 bases and 7 bases, there was a span of 12 bases. This CDR3 is built from 14 residues. CDR3 sequence: CASSLRQGGNEQFF. DNA for the CDR3: TGTGCCAGCAGCTTACGACAAGGAGGGAATGAGCAGTTCTTC.

The rearrangement joins TRBV7-2 to TRBJ1-4; no clear D gene. The V and J ends lost 5 bases and 5 bases respectively, with 9 bases between them. The CDR3 loop spans 13 amino acids. CDR1 is SGHTA, CDR2 FQGNSA, per germline. The CDR3 coding sequence is TGTGCCAGCAGCGTGGAGGCCAATGAAAAACTGTTTTTT. As protein: CASSVEANEKLFF.

V gene TRBV5-1 combines with J gene TRBJ2-2, with 9 bases that match TRBD1. CDR1 and CDR2 from the germline V gene are SGHRS and YFSETQ. Germline trimming cut 4 bases from V and 5 bases from J; bases unmatched to any gene: 6. This CDR3 has 15 amino acids. Here the CDR3 reads CASSLRTGDTGELFF. In nucleotides, the CDR3 is TGCGCCAGCAGCCTAAGGACAGGGGATACCGGGGAGCTGTTTTTT. Variable domain in full (rest from reference TRBV5-1 and TRBJ2-2): KAGVTQTPRYLIKTRGQQVTLSCSPISGHRSVSWYQQTPGQGLQFLFEYFSETQRNKGNFPGRFSGRQFSNSRSEMNVSTLELGDSALYLCASSLRTGDTGELFFGEGSRLTVL.

The rearrangement joins TRBV7-9 to TRBJ2-1; TRBD1 aligns across 9 bases. Germline V gene lookup returns CDR1 SEHNR and CDR2 FQNEAQ (reference sequence). The CDR3 runs to 15 residues. Trimming took 1 base from V and 4 from J; bases not matched to a gene: 2. Here the CDR3 DNA reads TGTGCCAGCAGCTTAGGGACAGGGGAATACAATGAGCAGTTCTTC. Its translation: CASSLGTGEYNEQFF.

V and J are TRBV15 and TRBJ1-5, with 7 positions matching TRBD1. The CDR3 runs 16 residues. CDR1 and CDR2 from the germline V gene are LNHNV and YYDKDF (reference sequence). The V and J ends lost 3 bases and 3 bases, in that order; junction bases with no gene match: 8. CDR3 in amino acids: CATSSIRDSSNQPQHF. The CDR3 DNA follows: TGTGCCACCAGCAGTATCCGGGACAGTTCCAATCAGCCCCAGCATTTT.

This sequence joins TRBV25-1 and TRBJ2-3; 7 bases are shared with TRBD1. This CDR3 region has 14 residues. The junction had 3 bases not matched to a gene; V was cut back by 2 bases and J by 4 bases. Germline values: CDR1 MGHDK, CDR2 SYGVNS. CDR3 sequence: CASSEPQGSDTQYF. As DNA, the CDR3 is TGTGCCAGCAGTGAACCACAGGGGTCAGATACGCAGTATTTT.

V and J are TRBV6-1 and TRBJ2-1, with D uncertain. The CDR3 contains 14 residues. Germline V CDR1 and CDR2: MNHNS, SASEGT. The V end was cut by 0 bases, the J end by 8 bases, with 11 bases between. The CDR3 sequence: CASSEAKGWYEQFF. DNA of the CDR3: TGTGCCAGCAGTGAAGCGAAGGGTTGGTATGAGCAGTTCTTC.

V gene TRBV27 combines with J gene TRBJ1-2; D remains unclear. From germline, CDR1 is MNHEY and CDR2 SMNVEV (reference sequence). The CDR3 spans 13 residues. Trimming pared 0 bases from V and 6 bases from J, leaving 8 bases between. The CDR3 nucleotides read TGTGCCAGCAGTTTATCAGGAAAGGATGGCTACACCTTC. Translation: CASSLSGKDGYTF.

The chain joins TRBV20-1 to TRBJ2-5; D remains ambiguous. Germline V lookup: CDR1 DFQATT, CDR2 SNEGSKA (reference sequence). The V and J ends lost 1 base and 5 bases respectively, with 8 bases between them. The CDR3 contains 12 residues. The CDR3 DNA reads as TGCAGTGCTAGAGGGACGTCGGAGACCCAGTACTTC. Amino acids: CSARGTSETQYF.

In its sample, this clonotype was seen a few times. The chain couples TRBV12-3 or TRBV12-4 to TRBJ1-4, with 9 bases identical to TRBD1. V trimming: 5 bases; J trimming: 7 bases; junction bases outside the gene matches: 8. This CDR3 spans 15 amino acids. The CDR3 is CASSPSGTGSEKLFF. DNA of the CDR3: TGTGCCAGCAGTCCTTCCGGGACAGGGAGTGAAAAACTGTTTTTT.

Worth noting for this clonotype: The germline gene is not matched at one end of the junction; a read error may be the cause. V and J are TRBV7-9 and TRBJ2-6, with a weak D call TRBD1 (5 bases). Per the germline V gene, CDR1 is SEHNR and CDR2 is FQNEAQ (reference sequence). The CDR3 spans 14 residues. The chain's CDR3 is CASSFAAGANGLTF. As DNA, the CDR3 is TGTGCCAGCAGCTTTGCGGCTGGGGCCAACGGCCTGACTTTC.

V is TRBV7-8 and J is TRBJ1-6; 7 bases line up with TRBD1. Looked up from germline, CDR1 is SGHVS and CDR2 is FQNEAQ. The junction had 2 bases not matched to a gene; V was cut back by 2 bases and J by 7 bases. CDR3 size: 14 residues. Here the CDR3 reads CASSLQGGNSPLHF. CDR3 in DNA: TGTGCCAGCAGCTTACAGGGGGGGAATTCACCCCTCCACTTT.

This clonotype appeared a few times. The J gene is TRBJ2-1, the V gene TRBV11-2; weak D call: TRBD1 (6 bases). CDR1 and CDR2 (germline): SGHAT, FQNNGV. CDR3 length equals 15 residues. Trimming pared 4 bases from V and 5 bases from J, leaving 15 bases between. CDR3 nucleotide sequence: TGTGCCAGCAGCTCCGAGTTTAAGGGGGACAATGAGCAGTTCTTC. Residues: CASSSEFKGDNEQFF.

V gene TRBV7-6 combines with J gene TRBJ2-3; TRBD2 is a possible D gene (6 bases). V was cut by 6 bases and J by 3 bases, with 10 bases left in between. CDR3 length: 13 amino acids. The germline CDR1 and CDR2 sequences are SGHVS and FNYEAQ. The CDR3 DNA reads as TGTGCCAGCAGACTTGGGGGGACAGATACGCAGTATTTT. Encoded protein: CASRLGGTDTQYF.

This clonotype has only a few counts. The chain recombines TRBV7-2 with TRBJ2-1, with D perhaps matching TRBD2 (6 bases). This CDR3 has 15 amino acids. Germline V CDR1 and CDR2: SGHTA, FQGNSA. V was cut by 6 bases and J by 8 bases, with 20 bases left in between. The CDR3 spells CASRLGTFFVDEQFF. CDR3 DNA: TGTGCCAGCAGGTTGGGGACTTTTTTTGTCGATGAGCAGTTCTTC.

V is TRBV4-1 and J is TRBJ1-1, with 7 positions matching TRBD1. Losses at the gene ends were 4 bases for V and 3 bases for J; bases not matched to a gene: 2. The length of the CDR3 is 13 residues. Per germline, CDR1 MGHRA and CDR2 YSYEKL. CDR3 in DNA: TGCGCCAGCAGCCGGCAGGGGGACACTGAAGCTTTCTTT. This sequence encodes CASSRQGDTEAFF.

J is TRBJ2-3 and V is TRBV7-2; 8 bases fit TRBD1. Unmatched junction bases numbered 4, after V lost 1 base and J lost 4 bases. From germline, CDR1 is SGHTA and CDR2 FQGNSA. The CDR3 is made up of 15 amino acids. DNA of the CDR3: TGTGCCAGCAGCTTAGGGACAGGGCTGGCAGATACGCAGTATTTT. Encoded protein: CASSLGTGLADTQYF.

V and J are TRBV6-2 or TRBV6-3 and TRBJ2-7; maybe TRBD1 (5 bases). Germline assignment: CDR1 MNHEY and CDR2 SVGEGT. The V end was cut by 5 bases, the J end by 3 bases, with 11 bases between. The CDR3 runs to 13 residues. The CDR3 sequence: CASSLYRNYEQYF. Here the CDR3 DNA reads TGTGCCAGCAGTCTCTACAGGAACTACGAGCAGTACTTC.

In this sample, this clonotype turned up a few times. V and J are TRBV6-2 or TRBV6-3 and TRBJ1-5; no clear D gene. The V end was cut by 2 bases, the J end by 0 bases, with 5 bases between. The germline CDR1 and CDR2 sequences are MNHEY and SVGEGT. The CDR3 covers 14 residues. CDR3 residues: CASSYTYSNQPQHF. The CDR3 DNA is TGTGCCAGCAGTTACACCTATAGCAATCAGCCCCAGCATTTT.

The chain is built from TRBV6-2 or TRBV6-3 and TRBJ2-7; 9 bases fit TRBD1. There are 16 residues in the CDR3. Germline V gene data show CDR1 as MNHEY and CDR2 as SVGEGT. J was trimmed by 3 bases and V by 7 bases; bases with no gene match: 13. This CDR3 is CASTFTPGQGNYEQYF. As DNA, the CDR3 is TGTGCCAGCACTTTCACGCCGGGACAGGGTAACTACGAGCAGTACTTC.

This clonotype was counted between two and nine times. The V gene is TRBV6-6, the J gene TRBJ2-5; D is possibly TRBD2 (5 bases). The V gene's germline CDR1 is MNHNY and CDR2 SVGAGI (reference sequence). The V gene lost 0 bases and the J gene lost 2 bases, with 13 bases spanning the gap. This CDR3 has 16 residues. CDR3 sequence: CASSYSNGLDQETQYF. CDR3 coding DNA: TGTGCCAGCAGTTACTCGAATGGACTGGATCAAGAGACCCAGTACTTC.

This clonotype was detected many times. The chain combines TRBV7-2 with TRBJ2-5, with 12 positions matching TRBD2. V shed 5 bases and J 5 bases; nucleotides not matched to a gene: 15. The CDR3 length is 18 residues. Germline V gene data show CDR1 as SGHTA and CDR2 as FQGNSA. CDR3 DNA: TGTGCCAGCAGCGCTCTAGCGGGAGGGCCCCCCGCGCGTGAGACCCAGTACTTC. Its translation: CASSALAGGPPARETQYF.

This clonotype was recorded once. The V gene is TRBV5-1, the J gene TRBJ1-1; TRBD1 might be the D (6 bases). V was cut by 1 base and J by 7 bases, with 8 bases left in between. Germline V lookup: CDR1 SGHRS, CDR2 YFSETQ. The CDR3 loop spans 12 amino acids. DNA of the CDR3: TGCGCCAGCAGCTTGACAGGGATTGAAGCTTTCTTT. Its translation is CASSLTGIEAFF. The full variable domain, with the rest looked up from reference TRBV5-1 and TRBJ1-1, is KAGVTQTPRYLIKTRGQQVTLSCSPISGHRSVSWYQQTPGQGLQFLFEYFSETQRNKGNFPGRFSGRQFSNSRSEMNVSTLELGDSALYLCASSLTGIEAFFGQGTRLTVV.

This clonotype was counted at least ten times. The chain joins TRBV7-2 to TRBJ1-1, with D possibly matching TRBD1 (5 bases). Germline CDR1 and CDR2: SGHTA and FQGNSA. The CDR3 is made up of 15 amino acids. V shed 2 bases and J shed 6 bases, with 16 bases lying between them. The CDR3 loop is CASSLNEGRIAEAFF. CDR3 in DNA: TGTGCCAGCAGCTTAAACGAGGGGAGGATCGCTGAAGCTTTCTTT.

The chain employs TRBV4-1 and TRBJ2-3, with 11 bases that match TRBD2. V shed 1 base and J 2 bases; nucleotides not matched to a gene: 8. The CDR3 spans 18 residues. From germline, CDR1 is MGHRA and CDR2 YSYEKL. CDR3 loop: CASSQASGLAVNTDTQYF. The DNA of the CDR3 is TGCGCCAGCAGCCAAGCTTCGGGACTAGCGGTAAACACAGATACGCAGTATTTT.

The genes are TRBV2 and TRBJ2-7, with a possible D match to TRBD1 (6 bases). Germline V gene lookup returns CDR1 SNHLY and CDR2 FYNNEI. V lost 3 bases to trimming and J lost 0 bases, with 9 bases between them. CDR3 length equals 14 residues. The CDR3 loop reads CASSEPGASYEQYF. In DNA, the CDR3 is TGTGCCAGCAGTGAGCCAGGGGCCTCCTACGAGCAGTACTTC.

The sample holds a few counts of this clonotype. V and J are TRBV11-2 and TRBJ1-5; TRBD1 matches at 8 bases. The ends lost 5 bases at V and 5 bases at J; junction bases unmatched: 2. The CDR3 has 13 residues. The germline V gene has CDR1 SGHAT and CDR2 FQNNGV. Written as DNA, the CDR3 is TGTGCCAGCAGCCCGGACAGGGATCAGCCCCAGCATTTT. Its translation is CASSPDRDQPQHF.

This clonotype was counted between two and nine times. This rearrangement joins TRBV9 to TRBJ2-1, with 10 bases matching TRBD2. Germline CDR1 and CDR2: SGDLS and YYNGEE. V was clipped by 0 bases and J by 5 bases; unmatched bases: 11. This CDR3 region has 18 residues. The CDR3 nucleotides are TGTGCCAGCAGCGTAGAGGCTAGCGGGGGCCCCAGAGACAATGAGCAGTTCTTC. It is translated as CASSVEASGGPRDNEQFF. The whole variable domain, remainder taken from reference TRBV9 and TRBJ2-1, is DSGVTQTPKHLITATGQRVTLRCSPRSGDLSVYWYQQSLDQGLQFLIQYYNGEERAKGNILERFSAQQFPDLHSELNLSSLELGDSALYFCASSVEASGGPRDNEQFFGPGTRLTVL.

The rearrangement uses TRBV6-6 and TRBJ1-2, with D unresolved. CDR1 is MNHNY and CDR2 is SVGAGI in the germline V gene (reference sequence). The CDR3 sequence is 18 residues long. V was shortened by 7 bases and J by 8 bases, with 32 bases between the two germline ends. CDR3 DNA: TGTGCCAGCACATACGAGGGCAGGTTGACGCTATCCTATGTGGGCTACACCTTC. Protein sequence: CASTYEGRLTLSYVGYTF.

The chain links TRBV5-4 to TRBJ1-1; D is undetermined. This CDR3 has 17 residues. Trimming pared 3 bases from V and 5 bases from J, leaving 23 bases between. The germline gives CDR1 SGHNT, CDR2 YYREEE (reference sequence). The CDR3 region has the DNA TGTGCCAGCAGCTCACCCCCCTGGGGATCTGGGAGGACTGAAGCTTTCTTT. Amino acid sequence: CASSSPPWGSGRTEAFF.